This T cell receptor (beta chain) comes out of a study of shared clonotypes between healthy human individuals (dated by TCRdb to 2020 to 2022). Turning to the overall study: The cohort comprised two women and a few men aged 18 to 49 years. For each donor, CD4 naive and CD4 memory were each run on three plates, CD8 naive on two plates, and CD8 memory on one plate. To estimate repertoire size and how much clonotypes are shared between individuals, the study performed deep sequencing of blood TCR repertoires from roughly five healthy adults. To increase sequencing depth and limit assay-specific biases, different laboratories used diverse techniques to prepare libraries and sequence TCR repertoires. Per donor, leukapheresis produced somewhere between about 0.85 and 10 billion PBMCs. Overall study outcomes, separate from this receptor: Naive subsets generally had larger estimated clonotype richness than memory subsets did. Incomplete sequencing was indicated by rarefaction of sorted-subset datasets, despite the large sequencing depth. Across four donors, 5% to 6% of naive CD4, roughly 3.3% of naive CD8, about 2.3% of memory CD4, and around 0.4% of memory CD8 clonotypes were shared. Sampling was restricted to blood, and TCR repertoires in tissues likely differ from the TCR repertoires found in blood. The genetic and exposure-history diversity represented was limited by the small number of donors. Compared with non-shared clonotypes, the clonotypes found in all four sorted-subset donors had higher generation probabilities. Based on pairwise subsampling, the degree of clonotype sharing among donors was expected to be affected by sequencing depth.

Using the deep immunoSEQ assay, multiplex PCR amplified TCR CDR3 regions from genomic DNA. For each cell subset, the extracted genomic DNA was distributed evenly across all wells of several immunoSEQ 96-well plates, and each plate served as one replicate. For sorted subsets, each replicate PCR was loaded with 150 to 250 ng genomic DNA, equivalent to about 33,000 T cell genomes. Purified libraries were measured with a Qubit 3.0 fluorometer, size-checked on a Bioanalyzer 2100, and measured again with the KAPA Library Quantification kit. Every immunoSEQ 96-well plate was sequenced on a separate single-read 150-cycle Illumina NextSeq 550 flow cell. The published analysis was carried out like this. The immunoSEQ output contained only junctional sequences without quality scores, so filtering could not match that applied to full-length reads. To assign V/J genes and CDR3, sequences were annotated against IMGT germline references using PyIR, a Python wrapper for IgBLAST v1.9. Any read was removed if the V/J assignment was weak (E-value above 1e-6), the CDR3 was missing, or the read contained stop codons, out-of-frame junctions, or ambiguous translated residues. V3J clonotypes were defined as sequences sharing an identical inferred V gene, J gene, and CDR3 amino acid sequence. The percentage overlap between two repertoires was calculated by dividing the number of shared unique clonotypes by the size of the smaller repertoire. Richness of each repertoire was evaluated using RTK rarefaction, the Chao1 estimator, and Recon v2.1 estimates of unobserved clonotypes. Generation probabilities for all TCRbeta clonotypes obtained by the gDNA method from a handful of donors were computed using OLGA. TCRdb mirrors the immuneACCESS table, restricted to in-frame sequences. Some clones are absent from its copies; in checked studies, under half trace to an unresolved V gene, and the reason for the others is unknown. V and J calls plus clone size are reproduced from that table; the DNA served to infer D and trimming. The sample records about 990,000 clones, 70% to 80% of which are singletons. The ten largest clones add up to roughly 0.62% of the sample.

This clone was seen many times. The clone's antigen remains unknown. Base qualities are not provided; no much larger clone lies one nucleotide away. Other DNA variants within this sample encode the same CDR3. Trimming takes 4 bases from V and 2 bases from J, and the germline ends sit 13 bases apart. Per the germline V gene, LGHNA is the CDR1 and YSLEER is the CDR2. Including the terminal cysteine and phenylalanine, the CDR3 comprises 15 residues. Only the CDR3 DNA is retained, 45 bases long and in frame from the first base. The donors were healthy, HIV-negative adults who had no recently reported acute infections or vaccinations. Every donor was a Caucasian adult living in Nashville, Tennessee, USA. CD4+ T cells were enriched by magnetic negative selection; naive cells were then positively selected on CD45RA, and the negative fraction formed the memory subset. Blood was obtained by leukapheresis, after which PBMCs were separated by Ficoll-Histopaque density gradient centrifugation and cryopreserved in liquid nitrogen vapor phase. Analytical flow cytometry was used to check the purity and quantity of every magnetically sorted T cell population. Genomic DNA was isolated from each sorted fraction and quantified by UV absorbance on a Nanodrop 2000c.

Recombination linked TRBV4-3 to TRBJ2-3; tentative D gene TRBD1, with 6 bases matching. This TCR was recovered from a man aged 18 to 29 in good health. Some clones in this sample may be carry-over from other donors' samples. The specimen sequenced was memory CD4+ T cells from PBMCs. Reading the label with the study, this specimen's cell subset or site is: CD45RA-negative fraction. Here is the DNA: TGCGCCAGCAGCCCTAGACAGGTACACACAGATACGCAGTATTTT. Protein translation: CASSPRQVHTDTQYF.